The rows below give T cell receptor beta chains drawn from one sample of a study of cytomegalovirus exposure and HLA in healthy donors. Some clones are missing from TCRdb's copy, which holds only in-frame ones; the method was immunoSEQ multiplex PCR. The table shows just over 150,000 clones, with roughly 72% occurring only once. The sequenced material came from PBMCs. Receptors were obtained from a man aged 40-50 years in good health and CMV-seropositive. The CDR3 runs from the conserved cysteine through the conserved F or W. Some rows have no size entry. The others give once, few or many, or a class for an expanded clone.

J: TRBJ2-7; V: TRBV7-9; size: .; CDR3: CSSSLGLAGGEQYF
J: TRBJ1-5; V: TRBV5-8; size: .; CDR3: CASSKGTEFLPQHF
J: TRBJ1-1; V: TRBV9; size: .; CDR3: CASSVGGSSPEAFF
J: TRBJ1-2; V: TRBV21-1; size: .; CDR3: CASSKARGNYGYTF
J: TRBJ1-1; V: TRBV4-3; size: .; CDR3: CASSHRTGNPNTEAFF
J: TRBJ1-2; V: TRBV6-6; size: .; CDR3: CASSRTGTGGNYGYTF
J: TRBJ2-5; V: TRBV9; size: .; CDR3: CASSVGAGTRGFFETQYF
J: TRBJ1-3; V: TRBV6-5; size: .; CDR3: CASSYAQGPGNTIYF
J: TRBJ2-2; V: TRBV19; size: .; CDR3: CASSVGGDTGELFF
J: TRBJ1-6; V: TRBV6-5; size: .; CDR3: CASSATGGNSPLHF
J: TRBJ1-2; V: TRBV10-3; size: once; CDR3: CAISDVGGYTF
J: TRBJ1-4; V: TRBV4-2; size: .; CDR3: CASSQAAMRQGASPGVREKLFF
J: TRBJ2-7; V: TRBV19; size: .; CDR3: CASSRGLLGTGGSEQYF
J: TRBJ2-1; V: TRBV5-4; size: .; CDR3: CAGGLAGSSSYNEQFF
J: TRBJ1-2; V: TRBV2; size: once; CDR3: CASGGLRGFNYGYTF
J: TRBJ1-1; V: TRBV7-2; size: .; CDR3: CASSVTGTGTEAFF
J: TRBJ1-3; V: TRBV6-1; size: .; CDR3: CASSEALGFSGNTIYF
J: TRBJ1-1; V: TRBV27; size: .; CDR3: CASSVFGQGPPSGAEAFF
J: TRBJ1-2; V: TRBV27; size: .; CDR3: CASSATGLGLYGYTF
J: TRBJ1-6; V: TRBV27; size: .; CDR3: CASRVGGTNSPLHF
J: TRBJ2-1; V: TRBV2; size: few; CDR3: CASSGDSSSYNEQFF
J: TRBJ1-1; V: TRBV7-3; size: .; CDR3: CASSLKGTGFMNTEAFF
J: TRBJ2-7; V: TRBV19; size: .; CDR3: CASSISRGSSYEQYF
J: TRBJ2-6; V: TRBV29-1; size: .; CDR3: CSASRSGANVLTF
J: TRBJ2-5; V: TRBV5-1; size: .; CDR3: CASSLRGTQYF
J: TRBJ2-6; V: TRBV5-1; size: few; CDR3: CASSLTGAGANVLTF
J: TRBJ1-5; V: TRBV9; size: .; CDR3: CASSVGTGSNQPQHF
J: TRBJ1-5; V: TRBV10-1; size: once; CDR3: CATPTYRVGQPQHF
J: TRBJ2-7; V: TRBV5-1; size: .; CDR3: CASSSQTGGSEQYF
J: TRBJ2-1; V: TRBV9; size: .; CDR3: CASSASGTSGYNEQFF
J: TRBJ1-1; V: TRBV19; size: .; CDR3: CASSSLDRDTEAFF
J: TRBJ1-2; V: TRBV4-1; size: .; CDR3: CASSQDRGARGYTF
J: TRBJ1-1; V: TRBV19; size: .; CDR3: CVSSISRLNTEAFF
J: TRBJ2-7; V: TRBV5-1; size: .; CDR3: CASRGLNDYEQYF
J: .; V: TRBV6-5; size: .; CDR3: CASSLGQGSYEQYF
J: TRBJ2-4; V: TRBV11-1; size: once; CDR3: CASSGQGAFKNIQYF
J: TRBJ2-3; V: TRBV4-3; size: .; CDR3: CASGRGQDTQYF
J: TRBJ1-2; V: TRBV29-1; size: .; CDR3: CSVEAGSNYGYTF
J: TRBJ2-7; V: TRBV5-4; size: .; CDR3: CASSLGHPSYEQYF
J: TRBJ1-4; V: TRBV6-5; size: .; CDR3: CASSLGRQWDEKLFF
J: TRBJ2-3; V: TRBV4-3; size: .; CDR3: CASSQDPAGGLTDTQYF
J: TRBJ1-1; V: TRBV6-5; size: .; CDR3: CASRPGGAEAFF
J: .; V: TRBV7-6; size: .; CDR3: CASSRGQAAYEQYF
J: TRBJ1-1; V: TRBV6-5; size: many; CDR3: CASSYDGVFRNTEAFF